These 5 T cell receptor beta chains originate from one sample sequenced in a study of CD8 T cells in ankylosing spondylitis. TCRdb ran MiXCR on the 5' RACE reads and lists one entry per CDR3 protein. The table lists 200,000 to 300,000 distinct CDR3 sequences, under 12% of them singletons. Sequenced: blood, either unsorted or a sorted T cell fraction (not recorded which). The receptor set was obtained from a male donor with ankylosing spondylitis or in good health (not recorded which).

This clonotype has at least ten counts. The V gene is TRBV27, the J gene TRBJ2-3; weak D call: TRBD1 (9 bases). The CDR3 has 16 residues. The germline CDR1 and CDR2 sequences are MNHEY and SMNVEV (reference sequence). Trimming cost V 7 bases and J 4 bases, with 21 bases left between them. The CDR3 DNA sequence: TGTGCCAGCATTCCCTTAGCGGGGACAGGGCCAGATACGCAGTATTTT. Residues: CASIPLAGTGPDTQYF.

At least ten counts were recorded for this clonotype. The CDR3 DNA follows: TGTGCCAGCTCACCACTCGGGACAGGGAACAATCAGCCCCAGCATTTT. Translation gives CASSPLGTGNNQPQHF. The rearrangement uses TRBV18 and TRBJ1-5; 9 bases are a match to TRBD1. With 1 base clipped from V and 3 bases from J, the junction kept 4 bases outside the gene matches. Per the germline V gene, CDR1 is KGHSH and CDR2 is LQKENI. The CDR3 sequence is 16 residues long.

This clonotype was observed many times. V gene TRBV20-1 combines with J gene TRBJ2-5; D is unclear. Trimming shortened V by 5 bases and J by 2 bases, and 15 bases separated the two germline ends. Germline CDR1 is DFQATT and CDR2 is SNEGSKA (reference sequence). The CDR3 has 14 amino acids. The CDR3 region is CSAARVSGQETQYF. In DNA form, the CDR3 reads TGCAGTGCTGCTAGGGTATCAGGACAAGAGACCCAGTACTTC.

In this sample, this clonotype turned up many times. V and J are TRBV3-1 and TRBJ2-1, with a weak D call TRBD2 (6 bases). The CDR3 covers 16 residues. Germline CDR1 reads LGHDT; CDR2 reads YNNKEL (reference sequence). The V gene lost 0 bases and the J gene lost 3 bases, with 12 bases spanning the gap. The CDR3 spells CASSQEGRRVYNEQFF. CDR3 coding DNA: TGTGCCAGCAGCCAAGAGGGGAGGAGGGTCTACAATGAGCAGTTCTTC.

This clonotype has a count of ten or more. The chain combines TRBV12-3 or TRBV12-4 with TRBJ2-1; D remains ambiguous. CDR3 length equals 13 residues. Trimming removed 1 base from V and 6 bases from J, with 7 bases in between. CDR3 nucleotide sequence: TGTGCCAGCAGTTTAGGTAACCTCAATGAGCAGTTCTTC. This codes for CASSLGNLNEQFF.